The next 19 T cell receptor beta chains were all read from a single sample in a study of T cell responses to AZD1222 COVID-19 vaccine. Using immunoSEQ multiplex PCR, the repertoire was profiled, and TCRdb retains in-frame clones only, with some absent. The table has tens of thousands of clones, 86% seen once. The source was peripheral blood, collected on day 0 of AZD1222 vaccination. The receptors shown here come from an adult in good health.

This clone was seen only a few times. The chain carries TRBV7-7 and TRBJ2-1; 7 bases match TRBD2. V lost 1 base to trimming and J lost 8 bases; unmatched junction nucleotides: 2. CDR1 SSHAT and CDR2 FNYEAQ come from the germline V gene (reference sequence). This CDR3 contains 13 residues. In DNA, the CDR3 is TGTGCCAGCAGCTTAGGCGGGAGCGATGAGCAGTTCTTC. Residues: CASSLGGSDEQFF.

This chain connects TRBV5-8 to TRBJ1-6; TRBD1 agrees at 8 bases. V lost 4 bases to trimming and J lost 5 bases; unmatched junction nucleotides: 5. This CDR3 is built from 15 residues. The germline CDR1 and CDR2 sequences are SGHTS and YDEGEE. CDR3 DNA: TGTGCCAGCAGCATCGGACAGGGCAATAATTCACCCCTCCACTTT. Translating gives CASSIGQGNNSPLHF.

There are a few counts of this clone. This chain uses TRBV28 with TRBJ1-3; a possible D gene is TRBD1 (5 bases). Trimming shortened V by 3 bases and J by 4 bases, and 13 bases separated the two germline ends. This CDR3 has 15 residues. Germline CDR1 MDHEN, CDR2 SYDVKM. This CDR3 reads CASSLVLGAGNTIYF. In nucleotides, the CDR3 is TGTGCCAGCAGTTTGGTCCTAGGGGCCGGAAACACCATATATTTT. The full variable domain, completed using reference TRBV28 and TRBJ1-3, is DVKVTQSSRYLVKRTGEKVFLECVQDMDHENMFWYRQDPGLGLRLIYFSYDVKMKEKGDIPEGYSVSREKKERFSLILESASTNQTSMYLCASSLVLGAGNTIYFGEGSWLTVV.

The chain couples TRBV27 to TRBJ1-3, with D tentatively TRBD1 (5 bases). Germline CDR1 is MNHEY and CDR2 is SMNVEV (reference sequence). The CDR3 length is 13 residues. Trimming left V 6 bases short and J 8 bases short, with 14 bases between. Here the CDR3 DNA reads TGTGCCAGCAGCCGCTCCGGGACTGACACCATATATTTT. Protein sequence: CASSRSGTDTIYF.

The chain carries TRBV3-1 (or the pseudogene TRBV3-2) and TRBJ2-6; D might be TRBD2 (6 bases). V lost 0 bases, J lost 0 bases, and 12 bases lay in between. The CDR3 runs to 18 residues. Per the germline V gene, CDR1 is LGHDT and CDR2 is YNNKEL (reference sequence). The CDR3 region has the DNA TGTGCCAGCAGCCAAGATGGGGGACTGACCTCTGGGGCCAACGTCCTGACTTTC. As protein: CASSQDGGLTSGANVLTF.

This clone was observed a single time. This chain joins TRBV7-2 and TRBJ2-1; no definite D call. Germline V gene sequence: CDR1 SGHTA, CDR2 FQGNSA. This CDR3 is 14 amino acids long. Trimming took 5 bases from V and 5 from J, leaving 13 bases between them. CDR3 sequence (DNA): TGTGCCAGCAGCCCGAGCCGGCCCAACAATGAGCAGTTCTTC. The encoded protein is CASSPSRPNNEQFF.

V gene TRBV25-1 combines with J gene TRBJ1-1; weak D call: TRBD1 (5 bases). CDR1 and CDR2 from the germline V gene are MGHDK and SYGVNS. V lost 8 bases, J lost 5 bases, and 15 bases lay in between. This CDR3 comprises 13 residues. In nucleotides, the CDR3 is TGTGCCAGCCTTGGAGGGGAGTGGACTGAAGCTTTCTTT. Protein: CASLGGEWTEAFF.

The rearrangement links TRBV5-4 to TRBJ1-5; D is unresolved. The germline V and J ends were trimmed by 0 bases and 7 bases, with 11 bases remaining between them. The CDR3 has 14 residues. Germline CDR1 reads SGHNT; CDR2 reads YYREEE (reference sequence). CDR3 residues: CASSLDRQTQPQHF. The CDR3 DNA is TGTGCCAGCAGCTTGGACCGTCAAACCCAGCCCCAGCATTTT.

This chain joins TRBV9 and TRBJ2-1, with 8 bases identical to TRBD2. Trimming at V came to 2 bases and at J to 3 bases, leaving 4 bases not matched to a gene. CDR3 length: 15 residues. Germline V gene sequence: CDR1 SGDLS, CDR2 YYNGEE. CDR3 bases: TGTGCCAGCAGCGTGGATAGCGGGATCTACAATGAGCAGTTCTTC. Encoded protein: CASSVDSGIYNEQFF. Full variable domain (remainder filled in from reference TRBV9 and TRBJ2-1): DSGVTQTPKHLITATGQRVTLRCSPRSGDLSVYWYQQSLDQGLQFLIQYYNGEERAKGNILERFSAQQFPDLHSELNLSSLELGDSALYFCASSVDSGIYNEQFFGPGTRLTVL.

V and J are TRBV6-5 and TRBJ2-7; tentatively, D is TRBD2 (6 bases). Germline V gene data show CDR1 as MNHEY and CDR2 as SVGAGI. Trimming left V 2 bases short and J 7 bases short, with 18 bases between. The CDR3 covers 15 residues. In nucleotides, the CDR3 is TGTGCCAGCAGTTACGGACTACTAGTAGCAGAAGAGCAGTACTTC. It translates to CASSYGLLVAEEQYF.

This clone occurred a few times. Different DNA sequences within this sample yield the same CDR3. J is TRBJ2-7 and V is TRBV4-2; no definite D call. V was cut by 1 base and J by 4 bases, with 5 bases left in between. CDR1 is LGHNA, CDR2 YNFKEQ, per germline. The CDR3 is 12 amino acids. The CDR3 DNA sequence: TGTGCCAGCAGCCAAGGAAGTTACGAGCAGTACTTC. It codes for CASSQGSYEQYF.

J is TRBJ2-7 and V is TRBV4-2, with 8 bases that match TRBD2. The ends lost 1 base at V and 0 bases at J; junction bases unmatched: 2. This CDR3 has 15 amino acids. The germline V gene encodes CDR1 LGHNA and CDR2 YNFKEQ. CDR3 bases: TGTGCCAGCAGCCAAGGGACTAGCTTCTCCTACGAGCAGTACTTC. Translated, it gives CASSQGTSFSYEQYF.

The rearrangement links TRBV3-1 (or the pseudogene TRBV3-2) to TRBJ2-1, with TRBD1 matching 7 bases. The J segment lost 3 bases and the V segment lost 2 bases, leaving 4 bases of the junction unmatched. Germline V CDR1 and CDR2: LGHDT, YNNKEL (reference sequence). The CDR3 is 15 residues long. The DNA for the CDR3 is TGTGCCAGCAGCCAAATGAGGGGGCTCTACAATGAGCAGTTCTTC. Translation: CASSQMRGLYNEQFF.

The chain's CDR3 is CASSPSQALNSGANVLTF. CDR3 nucleotides: TGTGCCAGCTCACCGAGCCAGGCCCTCAACTCTGGGGCCAACGTCCTGACTTTC. The chain combines TRBV18 with TRBJ2-6; no definite D call. The CDR3 is 18 amino acids. The germline V gene has CDR1 KGHSH and CDR2 LQKENI. V was trimmed by 3 bases and J by 0 bases, leaving 15 bases between them.

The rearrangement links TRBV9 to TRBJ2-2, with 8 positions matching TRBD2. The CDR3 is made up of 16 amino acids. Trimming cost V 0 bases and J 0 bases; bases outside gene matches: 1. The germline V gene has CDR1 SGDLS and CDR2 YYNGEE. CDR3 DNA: TGTGCCAGCAGCGTAGAACTAGCGGCGAACACCGGGGAGCTGTTTTTT. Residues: CASSVELAANTGELFF.

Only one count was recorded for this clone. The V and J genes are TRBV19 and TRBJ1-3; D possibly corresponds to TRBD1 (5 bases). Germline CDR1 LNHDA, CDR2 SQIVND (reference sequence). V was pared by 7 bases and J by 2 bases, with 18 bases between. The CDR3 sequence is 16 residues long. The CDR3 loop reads CASTSRGNLPGNTIYF. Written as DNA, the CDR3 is TGTGCCAGTACCAGTCGGGGGAATTTGCCTGGAAACACCATATATTTT.

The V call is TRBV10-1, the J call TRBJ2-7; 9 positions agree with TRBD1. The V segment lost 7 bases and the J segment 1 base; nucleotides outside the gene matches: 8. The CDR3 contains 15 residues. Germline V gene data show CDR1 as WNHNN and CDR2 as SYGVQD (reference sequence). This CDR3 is CASNEGGQGSYEQYF. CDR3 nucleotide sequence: TGCGCCAGCAACGAGGGGGGACAGGGATCCTACGAGCAGTACTTC.

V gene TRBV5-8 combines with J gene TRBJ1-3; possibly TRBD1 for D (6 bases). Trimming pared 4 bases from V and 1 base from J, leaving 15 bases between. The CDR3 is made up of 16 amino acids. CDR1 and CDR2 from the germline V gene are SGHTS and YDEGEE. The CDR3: CASSMTGIESGNTIYF. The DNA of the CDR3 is TGTGCCAGCAGCATGACAGGTATCGAATCTGGAAACACCATATATTTT.

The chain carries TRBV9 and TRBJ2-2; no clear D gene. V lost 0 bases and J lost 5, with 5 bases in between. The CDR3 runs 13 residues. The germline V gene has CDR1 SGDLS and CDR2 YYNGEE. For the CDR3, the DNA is TGTGCCAGCAGCGTAGAGCATACCGGGGAGCTGTTTTTT. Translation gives CASSVEHTGELFF.